This is a list of T cell receptor beta chains from one sample in a study of vaccination effects on CD4 cells after COVID-19. For these receptors, no antigen is known. The assay was immunoSEQ multiplex PCR, and TCRdb's table has in-frame clones only and misses some. The sample has roughly 14,000 clones; approximately 82% are singletons. Sequencing used CD4+ T cells from PBMCs cultured with HCoV-229E spike peptides, obtained before COVID-19 vaccination. The receptors here all came from a human donor who received a COVID-19 vaccine. Both conserved end residues are part of each CDR3. The D gene is left open where the match is weak. The size of a clone is reported for some rows only, either as once, few or many, or as a class for expanded clones.

clone size	D gene	V gene	J gene	CDR3 protein	CDR3 DNA
.	.	TRBV6-6	TRBJ1-6	CASSPDGASYNSPLHF	TGTGCCAGCAGTCCGGACGGAGCCTCCTATAATTCACCCCTCCACTTT
.	.	TRBV28	TRBJ1-1	CASSLSGPSTEAFF	TGTGCCAGCAGTTTATCGGGGCCTTCAACTGAAGCTTTCTTT
.	.	TRBV18	TRBJ1-2	CASSTGRRNYGYTF	TGTGCCAGCTCTACAGGGCGTCGTAACTATGGCTACACCTTC
.	TRBD1	TRBV30	TRBJ2-3	CAWDKQGTDTQYF	TGTGCCTGGGATAAACAGGGGACAGATACGCAGTATTTT
.	.	TRBV28	TRBJ1-2	CASSSGYGYTF	TGTGCCAGCAGTTCAGGGTATGGCTACACCTTC
.	.	TRBV7-2	TRBJ1-3	CASSPIITGNTIYF	TGTGCCAGCAGCCCAATTATCACTGGGAACACCATATATTTT
.	TRBD1	TRBV7-3	TRBJ1-6	CASSLRGTGFTNSPLHF	TGTGCCAGCAGCTTAAGGGGGACAGGGTTTACTAATTCACCCCTCCACTTT
.	.	TRBV5-1	TRBJ1-6	CASSFGQGRSPLHF	TGCGCCAGCAGCTTTGGGCAGGGACGTTCACCCCTCCACTTT
.	TRBD1	TRBV19	TRBJ1-5	CASTPTGVNQPQHF	TGTGCCAGTACCCCGACAGGGGTAAATCAGCCCCAGCATTTT
.	.	TRBV5-5	TRBJ1-5	CASSLSMKDQPQHF	TGTGCCAGCAGCTTATCAATGAAGGATCAGCCCCAGCATTTT
few	.	TRBV12-3/TRBV12-4	TRBJ2-2	CASRVYTGELFF	TGTGCCAGCAGGGTGTACACCGGGGAGCTGTTTTTT
.	.	TRBV4-3	TRBJ1-3	CASSQVFGARGNTIYF	TGCGCCAGCAGCCAAGTTTTCGGGGCTCGTGGAAACACCATATATTTT
.	.	TRBV19	TRBJ2-7	CASSIRGFYEQYF	TGTGCCAGTAGTATCCGGGGCTTCTACGAGCAGTACTTC
.	TRBD1	TRBV3-1/TRBV3-2	TRBJ1-5	CASSGSDRDQPQHF	TGTGCCAGCAGCGGATCGGACAGGGATCAGCCCCAGCATTTT
.	.	TRBV7-9	TRBJ2-1	CASSPGTSHNEQFF	TGTGCCAGCAGCCCTGGGACGTCCCACAATGAGCAGTTCTTC
.	.	TRBV11-2	TRBJ1-2	CASSLSQSNYGYTF	TGTGCCAGCAGCTTATCACAGTCTAACTATGGCTACACCTTC
.	TRBD2	TRBV30	TRBJ2-1	CAWSAGLAGGNEQFF	TGTGCCTGGAGTGCCGGACTAGCGGGAGGGAACGAGCAGTTCTTC
few	TRBD1	TRBV6-1	TRBJ1-5	CASSEGRDSSLNQPQHF	TGTGCCAGCAGTGAGGGCAGGGACAGTAGTCTCAATCAGCCCCAGCATTTT
.	.	TRBV5-1	TRBJ1-4	CASSLASGATNEKLFF	TGCGCCAGCAGCTTGGCGTCGGGGGCAACTAATGAAAAACTGTTTTTT
.	.	TRBV4-3	TRBJ2-2	CASSQDATNTGELFF	TGCGCCAGCAGCCAAGATGCCACGAACACCGGGGAGCTGTTTTTT
.	TRBD2	TRBV25-1	TRBJ2-7	CASRAGGPEWHEQYF	TGTGCCAGCCGGGCGGGAGGGCCCGAGTGGCACGAGCAGTACTTC
.	.	TRBV6-1	TRBJ2-7	CASSEMARGGSYEQYF	TGTGCCAGCAGTGAAATGGCGAGGGGGGGCTCCTACGAGCAGTACTTC
.	TRBD2	TRBV2	TRBJ2-7	CASRRREAEYEQYF	TGTGCCAGCCGAAGGCGGGAGGCTGAATACGAGCAGTACTTC
.	.	TRBV15	TRBJ2-5	CATSRDLLEGETQYF	TGTGCCACCAGCAGAGACCTACTAGAAGGAGAGACCCAGTACTTC
.	.	TRBV7-8	TRBJ1-1	CASSLVGQRGTEAFF	TGTGCCAGCAGCTTAGTAGGACAACGGGGCACTGAAGCTTTCTTT
.	TRBD2	TRBV7-2	TRBJ2-2	CASSLRGLAGLRNTGELFF	TGTGCCAGCAGCTTAAGGGGACTAGCGGGACTCCGTAACACCGGGGAGCTGTTTTTT
few	.	TRBV6-1	TRBJ1-5	CASSEGPGVVSNQPQHF	TGTGCCAGCAGTGAAGGTCCTGGGGTTGTCAGCAATCAGCCCCAGCATTTT
once	.	TRBV6-1	TRBJ2-3	CASSEAGGSDTQYF	TGTGCCAGCAGTGAAGCGGGCGGGTCAGATACGCAGTATTTT
.	.	TRBV5-1	TRBJ1-1	CASSLAAGGTEAFF	TGCGCCAGCAGCTTGGCCGCGGGCGGGACTGAAGCTTTCTTT
.	.	TRBV4-1	TRBJ2-4	CASSLYKQGDIKLGKNIQYF	TGCGCCAGCAGCCTTTACAAACAGGGAGATATTAAATTGGGCAAAAACATTCAGTACTTC
.	.	TRBV19	TRBJ1-2	CASRQNQGSGYTF	TGTGCCAGTAGACAAAACCAGGGGTCTGGCTACACCTTC
few	.	TRBV5-1	TRBJ1-2	CASTEGSDYGYTF	TGCGCCAGCACCGAGGGGAGTGACTATGGCTACACCTTC
.	.	TRBV6-5	TRBJ2-6	CASQDNSGANVLTF	TGTGCCAGCCAAGATAATTCTGGGGCCAACGTCCTGACTTTC
.	.	TRBV12-5	TRBJ2-5	CASGQGGEETQYF	TGTGCTAGTGGTCAAGGGGGAGAAGAGACCCAGTACTTC
.	.	TRBV29-1	TRBJ2-3	CSVDGSNTDTQYF	TGCAGCGTTGATGGGAGTAATACAGATACGCAGTATTTT
.	.	TRBV11-2	TRBJ2-1	CASSLEGGSYNEQFF	TGTGCCAGCAGCTTAGAAGGGGGATCCTACAATGAGCAGTTCTTC
.	TRBD2	TRBV13	TRBJ2-1	CASSLKLATLGGNNEQFF	TGTGCCAGCAGCCTAAAACTAGCGACCCTTGGGGGTAACAATGAGCAGTTCTTC
.	.	TRBV10-3	TRBJ1-2	CAISGGPGAPNYGYTF	TGTGCCATCAGTGGGGGCCCAGGGGCGCCGAACTATGGCTACACCTTC
.	TRBD2	TRBV7-9	TRBJ2-2	CASRNQRLAGAGELFF	TGTGCCAGCAGGAACCAGCGGCTAGCGGGAGCCGGGGAGCTGTTTTTT
.	.	TRBV5-4	TRBJ2-3	CASSLAASADTQYF	TGTGCCAGCAGCTTGGCGGCTAGCGCAGATACGCAGTATTTT
.	TRBD1	TRBV28	TRBJ1-6	CASTRGQGSNSPLHF	TGTGCCAGCACCAGGGGGCAGGGATCTAATTCACCCCTCCACTTT
.	TRBD1	TRBV3-1/TRBV3-2	TRBJ2-3	CASSQFSTGGADTQYF	TGTGCCAGCAGCCAATTCTCGACAGGGGGCGCAGATACGCAGTATTTT
.	TRBD1	TRBV6-2/TRBV6-3	TRBJ1-1	CASSLGTGAWEAFF	TGTGCCAGCAGTTTAGGGACAGGGGCTTGGGAAGCTTTCTTT
.	.	TRBV9	TRBJ1-6	CASSVGITGNSPLHF	TGTGCCAGCAGCGTAGGGATTACAGGGAATTCACCCCTCCACTTT
.	TRBD1	TRBV27	TRBJ2-3	CASSRDRGTDTQYF	TGTGCCAGCAGTCGGGACAGGGGGACAGATACGCAGTATTTT